This entry lists 13 T cell receptor beta chains sequenced from one sample in a study of early T cells in non-severe SARS-CoV-2 infection. One entry per CDR3 protein results from TCRdb running MiXCR on the 5' RACE reads. Of roughly 75,000 distinct CDR3 sequences listed, roughly a sixth are singletons. The sample taken for sequencing was whole blood. Source of these receptors: an adult who was a healthcare worker with PCR-confirmed SARS-CoV-2 infection or an uninfected control (not recorded which).

This clonotype was seen only a few times. V and J are TRBV7-9 and TRBJ2-2; TRBD2 matches 9 bases. Unmatched junction bases numbered 18, after V lost 7 bases and J lost 6 bases. The CDR3 covers 18 residues. Germline CDR1 reads SEHNR; CDR2 reads FQNEAQ (reference sequence). In nucleotides, the CDR3 is TGTGCCAGCACTCACCCCTGGGGTAGCGGGAGTAAGGCCGGGGAGCTGTTTTTT. Translation: CASTHPWGSGSKAGELFF.

This clonotype was picked up a small number of times. The chain combines TRBV9 with TRBJ2-2; perhaps TRBD1 as D (6 bases). The CDR3 extends over 17 amino acids. The V end was cut by 10 bases, the J end by 5 bases, with 27 bases between. The germline gives CDR1 SGDLS, CDR2 YYNGEE. The CDR3 sequence is CASGSRPDRHLTGELFF. The CDR3 region has the DNA TGTGCCTCAGGGAGCCGCCCCGACAGGCACTTAACCGGGGAGCTGTTTTTT.

This clonotype has at least ten counts. V and J are TRBV4-1 and TRBJ2-7; D is perhaps TRBD1 (5 bases). The CDR3 sequence is 11 residues long. The germline gives CDR1 MGHRA, CDR2 YSYEKL. V was clipped by 3 bases and J by 6 bases, with 6 bases between them. CDR3 region: CASSHGAEQYF. The CDR3 DNA follows: TGCGCCAGCAGCCATGGGGCCGAGCAGTACTTC.

The table lists this clonotype with a few counts. This rearrangement joins TRBV5-1 to TRBJ2-2, with D maybe TRBD1 (6 bases). Trimming removed 1 base from V and 0 bases from J, with 10 bases in between. CDR1 SGHRS and CDR2 YFSETQ come from the germline V gene. CDR3 length: 16 amino acids. The CDR3 sequence: CASSLTGYANTGELFF. The CDR3 coding sequence is TGCGCCAGCAGCTTGACAGGGTACGCGAACACCGGGGAGCTGTTTTTT.

V and J are TRBV7-9 and TRBJ2-7; 7 bases map to TRBD1. The germline V gene encodes CDR1 SEHNR and CDR2 FQNEAQ (reference sequence). The CDR3 loop spans 15 amino acids. J gave up 3 bases and V 5 bases, and 10 bases lay outside the gene matches. Here the CDR3 reads CASSPDRVSYYEQYF. The CDR3 nucleotides read TGTGCCAGCAGCCCAGACAGGGTAAGCTACTACGAGCAGTACTTC.

The CDR3 spells CASSVARSNTGELFF. In DNA, the CDR3 is TGTGCCAGCAGCGTAGCCAGGTCGAACACCGGGGAGCTGTTTTTT. This sequence joins TRBV9 and TRBJ2-2; D gene ambiguous. V was trimmed by 0 bases and J by 0 bases, leaving 6 bases between them. The CDR3 sequence is 15 residues long. CDR1 and CDR2 from the germline V gene are SGDLS and YYNGEE.

This chain joins TRBV9 and TRBJ2-1; possible D gene TRBD2, 5 bases. The CDR3 has 13 residues. Germline V gene data show CDR1 as SGDLS and CDR2 as YYNGEE. V was shortened by 3 bases and J by 8 bases, with 12 bases between the two germline ends. The CDR3 region is CASSESPGDEQFF. The CDR3 DNA sequence: TGTGCCAGCAGCGAATCCCCCGGGGATGAGCAGTTCTTC.

As concerns this clonotype: A junction end diverges from the germline sequence, so it may reflect a read error. The chain is built from TRBV12-3 or TRBV12-4 and TRBJ2-5; 7 bases align to TRBD1. There are 14 residues in the CDR3. The chain's CDR3 is CTSSRWTGAETQYF. The CDR3 nucleotides are TGTACCAGCAGCCGATGGACAGGCGCGGAGACCCAGTACTTC.

This clonotype appeared a few times. The chain uses TRBV5-1 and TRBJ2-7; TRBD1 matches 8 bases. V shed 2 bases, J shed 2 bases, and the junction held 6 bases outside the gene matches. This CDR3 has 15 amino acids. Germline loops: CDR1 SGHRS, CDR2 YFSETQ. CDR3 nucleotide sequence: TGCGCCAGCAGCTTACTCCGACAGGGGACCTACGAGCAGTACTTC. It translates to CASSLLRQGTYEQYF.

This clonotype has more than one count but fewer than ten. This chain links TRBV7-9 with TRBJ2-1, with unresolved D. The CDR3 extends over 17 amino acids. The V and J ends lost 0 bases and 8 bases respectively, with 20 bases between them. Germline V gives CDR1 SEHNR, CDR2 FQNEAQ (reference sequence). The CDR3 loop reads CASSLAFPNLIAHEQFF. The DNA for the CDR3 is TGTGCCAGCAGCTTAGCGTTCCCTAACCTCATAGCCCATGAGCAGTTCTTC.

This clonotype has only a few counts. The V and J genes are TRBV5-4 and TRBJ2-7; 9 positions agree with TRBD1. Losses at the gene ends were 3 bases for V and 2 bases for J; bases not matched to a gene: 18. This CDR3 spans 19 amino acids. The germline V gene encodes CDR1 SGHNT and CDR2 YYREEE (reference sequence). CDR3 sequence reads: CASSSYRDRDYRETYEQYF. The CDR3, as DNA: TGTGCCAGCAGCTCATACCGGGACAGGGACTACAGAGAGACCTACGAGCAGTACTTC.

The chain employs TRBV20-1 and TRBJ1-1; D is uncertain. V was cut by 1 base and J by 0 bases, with 0 bases left in between. Germline V gene lookup returns CDR1 DFQATT and CDR2 SNEGSKA (reference sequence). The CDR3 runs 11 residues. The chain's CDR3 is CSARVNTEAFF. The CDR3 bases are TGCAGTGCTAGAGTGAACACTGAAGCTTTCTTT.

J is TRBJ2-2 and V is TRBV24-1, with D possibly being TRBD1 (5 bases). CDR1 is KGHDR, CDR2 SFDVKD, per germline. There are 14 residues in the CDR3. V lost 10 bases to trimming and J lost 0 bases, with 11 bases between them. CDR3 sequence: CATRGAPNTGELFF. The DNA for the CDR3 is TGTGCCACAAGGGGCGCCCCGAACACCGGGGAGCTGTTTTTT.